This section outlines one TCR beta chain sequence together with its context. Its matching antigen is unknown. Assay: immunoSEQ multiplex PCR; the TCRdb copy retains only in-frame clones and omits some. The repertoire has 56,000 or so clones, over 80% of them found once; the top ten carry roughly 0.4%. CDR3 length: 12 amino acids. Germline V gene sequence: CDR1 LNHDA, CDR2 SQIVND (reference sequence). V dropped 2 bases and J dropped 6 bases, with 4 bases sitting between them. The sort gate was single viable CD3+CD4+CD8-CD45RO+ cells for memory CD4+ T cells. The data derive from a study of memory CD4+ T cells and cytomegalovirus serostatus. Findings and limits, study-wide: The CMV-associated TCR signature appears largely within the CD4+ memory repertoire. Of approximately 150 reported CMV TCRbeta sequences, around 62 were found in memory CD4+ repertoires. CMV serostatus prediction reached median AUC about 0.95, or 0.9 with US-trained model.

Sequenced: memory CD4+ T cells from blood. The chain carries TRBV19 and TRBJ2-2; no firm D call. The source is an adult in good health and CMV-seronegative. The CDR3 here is CASSIRAGELFF. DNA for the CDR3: TGTGCCAGTAGTATAAGGGCCGGGGAGCTGTTTTTT.